This T cell receptor beta chain was documented in a study of shared clonotypes between healthy human individuals. Naive CD8 cells lacked CD45RO, underwent positive selection for CCR7 and left out terminally differentiated effector memory CD45RA+ cells. The data were produced by immunoSEQ multiplex PCR, yet TCRdb's version contains in-frame clones alone and is incomplete. This table has 750,000 to 1,000,000 clones, nearly 95% appearing once. The clonotype originates from a young man in good health. Specimen: naive CD8+ T cells sorted from blood.

The CDR3 nucleotides read TGCAGCGTTGAAGGGGGGAAGAGTGAGCAGTTCTTC. Its translation: CSVEGGKSEQFF. The chain employs TRBV29-1 and TRBJ2-1; D is possibly TRBD1 or TRBD2 (5 bases each). The CDR3 spans 12 residues. Between the trimmed V and J ends, which lost 1 base and 9 bases, there was a span of 10 bases. The germline V gene encodes CDR1 SQVTM and CDR2 ANQGSEA.